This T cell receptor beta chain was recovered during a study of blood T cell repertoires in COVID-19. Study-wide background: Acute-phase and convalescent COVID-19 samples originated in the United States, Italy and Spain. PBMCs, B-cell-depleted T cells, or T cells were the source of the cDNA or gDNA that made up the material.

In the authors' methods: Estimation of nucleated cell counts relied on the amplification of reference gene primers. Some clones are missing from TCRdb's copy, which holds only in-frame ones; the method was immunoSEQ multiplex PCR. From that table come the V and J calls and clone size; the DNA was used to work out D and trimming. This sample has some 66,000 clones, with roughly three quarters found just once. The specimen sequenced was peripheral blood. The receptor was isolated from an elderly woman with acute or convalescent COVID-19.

In DNA, the CDR3 is TGCGCCAGCAGCCAAGATTTCGGGGTTGAGCAGTTCTTC. Translating gives CASSQDFGVEQFF. The rearrangement links TRBV4-3 to TRBJ2-1, with a weak D call TRBD2 (5 bases). Germline assignment: CDR1 LGHNA and CDR2 YSLEER. The V gene lost 0 bases and the J gene lost 9 bases, with 9 bases spanning the gap. The CDR3 length is 13 residues.